The next 30 T cell receptor beta chains were all read from a single sample in a study of early T cells in non-severe SARS-CoV-2 infection. MiXCR, applied by TCRdb to the 5' RACE reads, yields one record per CDR3 protein. The sample shows over 60,000 distinct CDR3 sequences, around 13% of them seen only once. Sequences were obtained from whole blood. The receptor source for this set is an adult who was a healthcare worker with PCR-confirmed SARS-CoV-2 infection or an uninfected control (not recorded which).

This clonotype was seen more than once but under ten times. This rearrangement joins TRBV7-9 to TRBJ2-5; maybe TRBD2 (5 bases). CDR1 is SEHNR and CDR2 is FQNEAQ in the germline V gene (reference sequence). Deletions cut 1 base from V and 5 bases from J, with 11 bases between. This CDR3 comprises 14 residues. The CDR3 DNA sequence: TGTGCCAGCAGCTTAGGAGGGAGCGGCGAGACCCAGTACTTC. Protein product: CASSLGGSGETQYF. Full variable domain (remainder filled in from reference TRBV7-9 and TRBJ2-5): DTGVSQNPRHKITKRGQNVTFRCDPISEHNRLYWYRQTLGQGPEFLTYFQNEAQLEKSRLLSDRFSAERPKGSFSTLEIQRTEQGDSAMYLCASSLGGSGETQYFGPGTRLLVL.

The chain links TRBV3-1 to TRBJ2-3; a possible D gene is TRBD2 (6 bases). The CDR3 is 16 amino acids. CDR1 LGHDT and CDR2 YNNKEL come from the germline V gene (reference sequence). V gave up 4 bases and J gave up 0 bases, with 14 bases separating them. CDR3 nucleotides: TGTGCCAGCAGCCGGCTAGCGCAGACTAGCACAGATACGCAGTATTTT. This sequence encodes CASSRLAQTSTDTQYF.

This clonotype was recorded at least ten times. The chain joins TRBV16 to TRBJ2-1; 11 positions match TRBD2. V shed 3 bases and J 8 bases; nucleotides not matched to a gene: 12. Germline CDR1 KGHSY, CDR2 FQNENV. This CDR3 has 17 amino acids. The CDR3 nucleotides are TGTGCCAGCAGCCAGGGTCTAGCGGGGGGAATTTCCGATGAGCAGTTCTTC. Amino acid sequence: CASSQGLAGGISDEQFF.

There are a few counts of this clonotype. The genes are TRBV29-1 and TRBJ1-1; TRBD1 is a possible D gene (6 bases). The CDR3 totals 12 residues. Trimming took 5 bases from V and 3 from J, leaving 10 bases between them. Germline V gene lookup returns CDR1 SQVTM and CDR2 ANQGSEA. CDR3 DNA sequence: TGCAGCGTTTTGCACAGGGACACTGAAGCTTTCTTT. It yields the protein CSVLHRDTEAFF.

This clonotype has more than one count but fewer than ten. This chain joins TRBV14 and TRBJ2-2; 9 positions match TRBD1. The germline V gene has CDR1 SGHDN and CDR2 FVKESK. This CDR3 has 19 residues. J was trimmed by 0 bases and V by 3 bases; bases with no gene match: 11. CDR3 amino acids: CASSHPRAGTGSNTGELFF. CDR3 bases: TGTGCCAGCAGCCACCCCAGGGCCGGGACAGGGTCGAACACCGGGGAGCTGTTTTTT.

This chain links TRBV19 with TRBJ2-1; D not resolved. The V end was cut by 8 bases, the J end by 3 bases, with 11 bases between. Germline V gene lookup returns CDR1 LNHDA and CDR2 SQIVND (reference sequence). This CDR3 comprises 13 residues. The CDR3 loop reads CASAAIVYNEQFF. CDR3 DNA: TGTGCCAGTGCGGCGATAGTCTACAATGAGCAGTTCTTC. Looking up the rest from reference TRBV19 and TRBJ2-1 gives the full variable domain: DGGITQSPKYLFRKEGQNVTLSCEQNLNHDAMYWYRQDPGQGLRLIYYSQIVNDFQKGDIAEGYSVSREKKESFPLTVTSAQKNPTAFYLCASAAIVYNEQFFGPGTRLTVL.

This clonotype was seen at least ten times. The rearrangement joins TRBV3-1 to TRBJ2-5; weak D call: TRBD1 (5 bases). The CDR3 has 14 residues. Per the germline V gene, CDR1 is LGHDT and CDR2 is YNNKEL (reference sequence). V was shortened by 6 bases and J by 0 bases, with 11 bases between the two germline ends. CDR3 nucleotides: TGTGCCAGCAGTGACAGAACCTACCAAGAGACCCAGTACTTC. Translated, it gives CASSDRTYQETQYF.

This clonotype was seen repeatedly, ten times or more. The J gene is TRBJ1-1, the V gene TRBV20-1; no clear D gene. V shed 6 bases and J shed 0 bases, with 17 bases lying between them. The CDR3 covers 15 residues. Germline lookup yields CDR1 DFQATT and CDR2 SNEGSKA (reference sequence). CDR3 amino acids: CSAARWGFMNTEAFF. CDR3 DNA sequence: TGCAGTGCGGCCCGTTGGGGATTCATGAACACTGAAGCTTTCTTT.

The chain combines TRBV2 with TRBJ2-3, with 7 bases fitting TRBD1. The V and J ends lost 7 bases and 2 bases, in that order; junction bases with no gene match: 6. The CDR3 runs 14 residues. Germline values: CDR1 SNHLY, CDR2 FYNNEI. The CDR3 region has the DNA TGTGCCAGCAAACCCGGGACAGACACAGATACGCAGTATTTT. It encodes CASKPGTDTDTQYF.

The rearrangement joins TRBV12-3 or TRBV12-4 to TRBJ2-7; D is ambiguous. The CDR3 covers 14 residues. V was shortened by 8 bases and J by 3 bases, with 17 bases between the two germline ends. CDR3 nucleotide sequence: TGTGCCAGCCAACCCAGCACCTCGAACTACGAGCAGTACTTC. Translating it yields CASQPSTSNYEQYF.

This clonotype has just a few counts. CDR3 DNA: TGTGCCAGCAGCGAGTACCAGGGGGCCCCAGATACGCAGTATTTT. Encoded protein: CASSEYQGAPDTQYF. The rearrangement links TRBV9 to TRBJ2-3; 8 bases match TRBD1. The trim removed 3 bases at V and 4 bases at J, leaving 7 bases unmatched. This CDR3 contains 15 residues. Germline CDR1 is SGDLS and CDR2 is YYNGEE.

This clonotype was seen a handful of times. V gene TRBV27 combines with J gene TRBJ1-2, with 11 positions matching TRBD1. V was pared by 6 bases and J by 3 bases, with 6 bases of the junction left unmatched. Germline V gene lookup returns CDR1 MNHEY and CDR2 SMNVEV (reference sequence). This CDR3 spans 15 amino acids. The CDR3 sequence is CASRHGGQGDYGYTF. As DNA, the CDR3 is TGTGCCAGCAGACATGGGGGACAGGGGGACTATGGCTACACCTTC.

This clonotype appeared a few times. The chain uses TRBV6-5 and TRBJ2-5, with 7 positions matching TRBD2. V lost 6 bases to trimming and J lost 5 bases; unmatched junction nucleotides: 15. The CDR3 runs 16 residues. Germline CDR1 MNHEY, CDR2 SVGAGI. In nucleotides, the CDR3 is TGTGCCAGCAGGCCAGCGGGGAGGGACCTCCGGGAGACCCAGTACTTC. This translates into CASRPAGRDLRETQYF.

The V and J genes are TRBV20-1 and TRBJ1-3; D not certain. Trimming removed 5 bases at V and 4 bases at J, with 6 bases between. The length of the CDR3 is 11 residues. The V gene's germline CDR1 is DFQATT and CDR2 SNEGSKA (reference sequence). CDR3 DNA: TGCAGTGCTTGGGCCGGAAACACCATATATTTT. Translating gives CSAWAGNTIYF.

The chain employs TRBV20-1 and TRBJ2-3; D not certain. Germline CDR1 DFQATT, CDR2 SNEGSKA (reference sequence). V was clipped by 1 base and J by 0 bases, with 5 bases between them. There are 13 residues in the CDR3. CDR3 sequence reads: CSARAASTDTQYF. CDR3 DNA sequence: TGCAGTGCTAGAGCGGCTAGCACAGATACGCAGTATTTT.

The chain couples TRBV9 to TRBJ1-1, with 8 bases that match TRBD1. Trimming cost V 4 bases and J 5 bases; bases outside gene matches: 4. Germline V lookup: CDR1 SGDLS, CDR2 YYNGEE. The CDR3 consists of 13 residues. CDR3 amino acids: CASSPTGVTEAFF. The CDR3 DNA reads TGTGCCAGCAGCCCGACAGGGGTTACTGAAGCTTTCTTT.

This clonotype was seen at least ten times. The V and J genes are TRBV6-2 or TRBV6-3 and TRBJ2-2, with TRBD1 matching 7 bases. The CDR3 is 14 residues long. The trim removed 6 bases at V and 7 bases at J, leaving 8 bases unmatched. Germline loops: CDR1 MNHEY, CDR2 SVGEGT. In nucleotides, the CDR3 is TGTGCCAGCAGCCAAACAGGGGCAAGCGGGGAGCTGTTTTTT. This translates into CASSQTGASGELFF.

The table lists this clonotype with many counts. This chain uses TRBV4-1 with TRBJ2-7; 10 nucleotides align to TRBD1. Germline V gene sequence: CDR1 MGHRA, CDR2 YSYEKL. The CDR3 is 15 residues long. Trimming took 3 bases from V and 4 from J; bases not matched to a gene: 6. CDR3 bases: TGCGCCAGCAGCCAGCAGGGACAGGGGCCGTACGAGCAGTACTTC. Protein product: CASSQQGQGPYEQYF.

This clonotype was observed a few times. The rearrangement joins TRBV2 to TRBJ1-5, with 7 bases lining up with TRBD1. CDR3 length: 15 amino acids. CDR1 is SNHLY, CDR2 FYNNEI, per germline. V was clipped by 5 bases and J by 4 bases; unmatched bases: 8. The CDR3 loop is CASSPEGTANQPQHF. CDR3 bases: TGTGCCAGCAGTCCCGAGGGGACAGCAAATCAGCCCCAGCATTTT.

The table lists this clonotype with many counts. The genes are TRBV7-2 and TRBJ2-1, with D possibly matching TRBD2 (6 bases). V was clipped by 5 bases and J by 1 base, with 18 bases between them. Germline assignment: CDR1 SGHTA and CDR2 FQGNSA. This CDR3 is built from 17 residues. CDR3 DNA sequence: TGTGCCAGCAGCCCAGTTTTGAGTAGCGGTTCCTACAATGAGCAGTTCTTC. This translates into CASSPVLSSGSYNEQFF.

At least ten counts were recorded for this clonotype. The genes are TRBV12-3 or TRBV12-4 and TRBJ2-2; D possibly uses TRBD1 or TRBD2 (6 bases each). This CDR3 comprises 19 residues. With 5 bases removed from V and 4 bases from J, the gap between germline ends came to 26 bases. The CDR3 loop reads CASSPNPGALAPGTGELFF. The CDR3 DNA sequence: TGTGCCAGCAGTCCTAACCCGGGGGCACTAGCCCCGGGCACCGGGGAGCTGTTTTTT.

This chain uses TRBV7-6 with TRBJ1-1; tentative D call: TRBD1 (5 bases). The CDR3 runs 16 residues. Germline V lookup: CDR1 SGHVS, CDR2 FNYEAQ. Trimming stripped 5 bases from V and 3 bases from J, with 19 bases between. The CDR3 reads CASSPLWGDQDTEAFF. The CDR3 DNA sequence: TGTGCCAGCAGCCCCCTCTGGGGGGACCAGGACACTGAAGCTTTCTTT.

Only a few counts were recorded for this clonotype. The CDR3 spells CASTPLTSGGITDTQYF. The CDR3 bases are TGTGCCAGCACCCCATTGACTAGCGGGGGGATCACAGATACGCAGTATTTT. The chain links TRBV14 to TRBJ2-3, with 13 positions matching TRBD2. V was pared by 7 bases and J by 2 bases, with 9 bases of the junction left unmatched. The CDR3 sequence is 17 residues long. Germline V lookup: CDR1 SGHDN, CDR2 FVKESK.

This chain links TRBV29-1 with TRBJ2-7; 8 bases align to TRBD1. Per germline, CDR1 SQVTM and CDR2 ANQGSEA. V gave up 6 bases and J gave up 5 bases; unmatched junction bases: 6. The CDR3 consists of 12 residues. The CDR3 nucleotides are TGCAGCGTGAGGACAGGGAGTAACGAGCAGTACTTC. Its translation is CSVRTGSNEQYF.

In the case of this clonotype: This could be a read error, since a much larger clone is one nucleotide away. The CDR3 carries no conserved terminal phenylalanine or tryptophan, so it likely arises from a read error. The CDR3 is CASSYLGQGNTEAFL. The CDR3 nucleotides are TGTGCCAGCAGTTACTTAGGACAGGGAAACACTGAAGCTTTCCTT. V gene TRBV6-5 combines with J gene TRBJ1-1; 8 positions agree with TRBD1. CDR1 is MNHEY and CDR2 is SVGAGI in the germline V gene. The CDR3 is 15 amino acids. Losses at the gene ends were 1 base for V and 2 bases for J; bases not matched to a gene: 3.

The chain uses TRBV2 and TRBJ1-6; D unclear. V lost 8 bases to trimming and J lost 10 bases, with 3 bases between them. The CDR3 consists of 9 residues. The germline V gene encodes CDR1 SNHLY and CDR2 FYNNEI. The CDR3 DNA is TGTGCCAGCTCCTCACCCCTCCACTTT. This sequence encodes CASSSPLHF. Combining the CDR3 with reference TRBV2 and TRBJ1-6 gives the whole variable domain EPEVTQTPSHQVTQMGQEVILRCVPISNHLYFYWYRQILGQKVEFLVSFYNNEISEKSEIFDDQFSVERPDGSNFTLKIRSTKLEDSAMYFCASSSPLHFGNGTRLTVT.

This clonotype was recorded at least ten times. The chain carries TRBV12-5 and TRBJ2-5; D uncertain. Germline V gene data show CDR1 as LGHNT and CDR2 as FRNRAP. Between the trimmed V and J ends, which lost 0 bases and 5 bases, there was a span of 7 bases. The CDR3 loop spans 13 amino acids. CDR3: CASGLVSVETQYF. The CDR3 DNA reads TGTGCTAGTGGTTTGGTATCGGTGGAGACCCAGTACTTC.

The chain uses TRBV18 and TRBJ2-3, with 10 positions matching TRBD1. The CDR3 is 18 residues long. CDR1 is KGHSH and CDR2 is LQKENI in the germline V gene. V lost 8 bases and J lost 0; bases outside the gene matches: 14. Here the CDR3 DNA reads TGTGCCAGCGTTCCTCGGACAGGGGGTATGACTAGCACAGATACGCAGTATTTT. This translates into CASVPRTGGMTSTDTQYF. Full variable domain (rest looked up from reference TRBV18 and TRBJ2-3): NAGVMQNPRHLVRRRGQEARLRCSPMKGHSHVYWYRQLPEEGLKFMVYLQKENIIDESGMPKERFSAEFPKEGPSILRIQQVVRGDSAAYFCASVPRTGGMTSTDTQYFGPGTRLTVL.

This clonotype was seen many times. V usage is TRBV10-1 and J usage is TRBJ2-3; no definite D call. The CDR3 is 13 amino acids. Germline V lookup: CDR1 WNHNN, CDR2 SYGVQD (reference sequence). V dropped 2 bases and J dropped 2 bases, with 5 bases sitting between them. CDR3 coding DNA: TGCGCCAGCAGTGAGGCAAACACAGATACGCAGTATTTT. Translating gives CASSEANTDTQYF.

This clonotype was detected many times. The chain has TRBV18 and TRBJ1-1; 9 bases line up with TRBD1. CDR1 and CDR2 from the germline V gene are KGHSH and LQKENI. CDR3 length: 14 residues. Trimming at V came to 1 base and at J to 3 bases, leaving 0 bases not matched to a gene. This chain's CDR3 is CASSPRDRDTEAFF. The CDR3 coding sequence is TGTGCCAGCTCACCACGGGACAGGGACACTGAAGCTTTCTTT.